This T cell receptor beta chain was identified during a study of post-analysis software for immune sequencing data. Study-level results: Strong co-clustering by F measure was seen for same-batch samples. Multiple sclerosis patients had significantly lower normalized Chao1 diversity than controls. TRBV segments more frequent in patients than in controls numbered five and included TRBV5-6, TRBV5-1 and TRBV20-1.

The authors incorporated unique molecular identifiers into the TCR beta cDNA libraries. When 1 to 10 million T cells were used, they gave about 490,000 cDNA molecules. One entry per CDR3 protein, called by TCRdb with MiXCR from the PCR reads. The table lists hundreds of thousands of distinct CDR3 sequences, roughly 29% of them singletons. Note on this clonotype: Antigen specificity is unknown.

The CDR3 is made up of 14 amino acids. V gave up 8 bases and J gave up 2 bases, with 16 bases separating them. The germline CDR1 and CDR2 sequences are MNHEY and SMNVEV (reference sequence). This TCR came from a girl between 10 and 17 years old with multiple sclerosis. The sequenced sample was blood. V is TRBV27 and J is TRBJ2-7; no firm D call. This chain's CDR3 is CASAELRVPYEQYF. For the CDR3, the DNA is TGTGCCAGCGCGGAACTGAGAGTTCCCTACGAGCAGTACTTC.